A single sample is the source of the 29 T cell receptor beta chains below, sequenced in a study of blood T cell repertoires in COVID-19. Assay used: immunoSEQ multiplex PCR; TCRdb lists only in-frame clones, some missing. The sample shows about 300,000 clones, 86% of them seen only once. Source material: PBMCs or T cells enriched from blood (not recorded which). These receptors were taken from a man aged 30-40 years who had recovered from COVID-19.

This sequence joins TRBV7-8 and TRBJ1-1; no clear D. The CDR3 is 13 amino acids. Per the germline V gene, CDR1 is SGHVS and CDR2 is FQNEAQ. Trimming stripped 5 bases from V and 5 bases from J, with 12 bases between. CDR3 protein: CASSAYVRTEAFF. The DNA of the CDR3 is TGTGCCAGCAGCGCATACGTCAGGACTGAAGCTTTCTTT.

The genes are TRBV30 and TRBJ2-1, with 11 positions matching TRBD1. The CDR3 length is 13 residues. V was clipped by 3 bases and J by 15 bases; unmatched bases: 10. Germline V gene data show CDR1 as GTSNPN and CDR2 as SVGIG (reference sequence). This chain's CDR3 is CAWSVMYGTGGFF. The CDR3 DNA is TGTGCCTGGAGCGTTATGTACGGGACAGGGGGGTTCTTC.

The chain has TRBV5-1 and TRBJ2-3, with 7 nucleotides matching TRBD2. CDR3 length: 15 amino acids. The trim removed 0 bases at V and 4 bases at J, leaving 5 bases unmatched. Germline V gives CDR1 SGHRS, CDR2 YFSETQ. CDR3 nucleotides: TGCGCCAGCAGCTTGGGGGCGGGAGCTGCAGATACGCAGTATTTT. Translating it yields CASSLGAGAADTQYF. Supplemented by reference TRBV5-1 and TRBJ2-3, the full variable domain reads KAGVTQTPRYLIKTRGQQVTLSCSPISGHRSVSWYQQTPGQGLQFLFEYFSETQRNKGNFPGRFSGRQFSNSRSEMNVSTLELGDSALYLCASSLGAGAADTQYFGPGTRLTVL.

The chain links TRBV30 to TRBJ1-2; D unclear. Germline CDR1 is GTSNPN and CDR2 is SVGIG (reference sequence). The V gene lost 0 bases and the J gene lost 5 bases, with 16 bases spanning the gap. The CDR3 totals 15 residues. The CDR3 coding sequence is TGTGCCTGGAGTGTAGCCCCAGTAGGAGGATATGGCTACACCTTC. It translates to CAWSVAPVGGYGYTF.

This chain connects TRBV7-2 to TRBJ2-5, with TRBD2 identical over 13 bases. The J segment lost 4 bases and the V segment lost 5 bases, leaving 7 bases of the junction unmatched. This CDR3 region has 16 residues. Germline assignment: CDR1 SGHTA and CDR2 FQGNSA. The CDR3 reads CASSHGLAGVRETQYF. For the CDR3, the DNA is TGTGCCAGCAGCCACGGACTAGCGGGGGTACGAGAGACCCAGTACTTC.

This chain connects TRBV7-2 to TRBJ2-3; perhaps TRBD1 as D (5 bases). V was shortened by 2 bases and J by 4 bases, with 10 bases between the two germline ends. This CDR3 has 14 amino acids. Germline loops: CDR1 SGHTA, CDR2 FQGNSA. In DNA, the CDR3 is TGTGCCAGCAGCTTATGGCAGGGCTCAGATACGCAGTATTTT. Protein: CASSLWQGSDTQYF.

This chain links TRBV6-5 with TRBJ1-4, with D possibly TRBD1 on 5 matching bases. The CDR3 is made up of 14 amino acids. The V end was cut by 2 bases, the J end by 7 bases, with 11 bases between. Looked up from germline, CDR1 is MNHEY and CDR2 is SVGAGI. The CDR3 sequence is CASSYGQGFEKLFF. The DNA of the CDR3 is TGTGCCAGCAGTTACGGGCAGGGTTTTGAAAAACTGTTTTTT.

The CDR3 protein is CASNLDRETQYF. The CDR3 DNA reads TGTGCCAGCAACCTTGACAGGGAGACCCAGTACTTC. The chain employs TRBV12-3 or TRBV12-4 and TRBJ2-5; weak D call: TRBD1 (6 bases). The CDR3 is 12 amino acids. V gave up 7 bases and J gave up 5 bases, with 11 bases separating them.

The rearrangement links TRBV28 to TRBJ2-5; D possibly corresponds to TRBD2 (6 bases). Germline V gene data show CDR1 as MDHEN and CDR2 as SYDVKM. The length of the CDR3 is 13 residues. The V and J ends lost 5 bases and 4 bases respectively, with 11 bases between them. As DNA, the CDR3 is TGTGCCAGCAGTGGGGGGTTAGGAGAGACCCAGTACTTC. Translated: CASSGGLGETQYF.

The CDR3 here is CASSLSANTGELFF. For the CDR3, the DNA is TGCGCCAGCAGCTTATCAGCGAACACCGGGGAGCTGTTTTTT. This sequence joins TRBV5-1 and TRBJ2-2, with D unclear. The CDR3 is 14 residues long. The V gene lost 2 bases and the J gene lost 0 bases, with 5 bases spanning the gap. Germline values: CDR1 SGHRS, CDR2 YFSETQ.

This sequence joins TRBV15 and TRBJ2-7; maybe TRBD2 (5 bases). Trimming took off 3 bases at V and 2 bases at J, with 17 bases between the two ends. This CDR3 comprises 16 residues. The germline gives CDR1 LNHNV, CDR2 YYDKDF (reference sequence). The CDR3 DNA reads TGTGCCACCAGCAGGGACCCCCGTCCGGGAACCTACGAGCAGTACTTC. This sequence encodes CATSRDPRPGTYEQYF.

This rearrangement joins TRBV4-2 to TRBJ2-7; TRBD2 agrees at 8 bases. V shed 1 base, J shed 0 bases, and the junction held 5 bases outside the gene matches. Germline loops: CDR1 LGHNA, CDR2 YNFKEQ. The CDR3 length is 16 residues. CDR3 loop: CASSQVSSGSSYEQYF. As DNA, the CDR3 is TGTGCCAGCAGCCAAGTATCGAGCGGGAGCTCCTACGAGCAGTACTTC.

This chain uses TRBV4-1 with TRBJ1-2; the match to TRBD1 covers 9 bases. Looked up from germline, CDR1 is MGHRA and CDR2 is YSYEKL. This CDR3 contains 14 residues. The V segment lost 2 bases and the J segment 7 bases; nucleotides outside the gene matches: 5. The CDR3 nucleotides are TGCGCCAGCAGCCAAACCGGGACAGGGTCTGGCTACACCTTC. Its translation is CASSQTGTGSGYTF.

The chain combines TRBV14 with TRBJ2-7; D perhaps matches TRBD2 (6 bases). Germline V CDR1 and CDR2: SGHDN, FVKESK. Between the trimmed V and J ends, which lost 2 bases and 5 bases, there was a span of 7 bases. The CDR3 consists of 12 residues. CDR3: CASSQWGDEQYF. CDR3 nucleotides: TGTGCCAGCAGCCAATGGGGGGACGAGCAGTACTTC.

The chain employs TRBV6-5 and TRBJ1-1; TRBD1 aligns across 7 bases. The CDR3 is made up of 14 amino acids. Germline CDR1 is MNHEY and CDR2 is SVGAGI. J was trimmed by 4 bases and V by 6 bases; bases with no gene match: 8. In DNA form, the CDR3 reads TGTGCCAGCAGGAACGCAGGGGGTGGCACTGAAGCTTTCTTT. It translates to CASRNAGGGTEAFF.

The chain carries TRBV7-9 and TRBJ2-6; no definite D call. The germline V gene has CDR1 SEHNR and CDR2 FQNEAQ (reference sequence). CDR3 length: 13 residues. The V end lost 5 bases, the J end lost 4 bases, and 6 bases lay between the germline ends. Here the CDR3 reads CASSKQGANVLTF. The CDR3, as DNA: TGTGCCAGCAGCAAACAGGGGGCCAACGTCCTGACTTTC.

V usage is TRBV29-1 and J usage is TRBJ2-2; 10 nucleotides match TRBD1. Germline CDR1 SQVTM, CDR2 ANQGSEA. The ends lost 7 bases at V and 2 bases at J; junction bases unmatched: 7. CDR3 length: 15 amino acids. The chain's CDR3 is CSGSKTGGNTGELFF. The CDR3 nucleotides are TGCAGCGGAAGTAAGACAGGGGGCAACACCGGGGAGCTGTTTTTT.

Here the CDR3 reads CASSLRVNEKLFF. The DNA for the CDR3 is TGTGCCAGCAGTCTCCGGGTCAATGAAAAACTGTTTTTT. This chain joins TRBV5-4 and TRBJ1-4; D is uncertain. V was cut by 5 bases and J by 5 bases, with 10 bases left in between. CDR3 length: 13 residues. Germline CDR1 and CDR2: SGHNT and YYREEE (reference sequence). Full variable domain (outside the CDR3, taken from reference TRBV5-4 and TRBJ1-4): ETGVTQSPTHLIKTRGQQVTLRCSSQSGHNTVSWYQQALGQGPQFIFQYYREEENGRGNFPPRFSGLQFPNYSSELNVNALELDDSALYLCASSLRVNEKLFFGSGTQLSVL.

V gene TRBV6-4 combines with J gene TRBJ1-4; D uncertain. V was cut by 0 bases and J by 5 bases, with 10 bases left in between. Germline-derived CDR1 and CDR2 are MRHNA and SNTAGT. CDR3 size: 15 residues. The CDR3 protein is CASSDSKLRNEKLFF. CDR3 DNA sequence: TGTGCCAGCAGTGACTCGAAGCTGAGAAATGAAAAACTGTTTTTT.

CDR3 sequence: CASSPGQGGLYQPQHF. The CDR3 bases are TGTGCCAGCAGTCCAGGACAGGGGGGGCTGTATCAGCCCCAGCATTTT. This sequence joins TRBV27 and TRBJ1-5; 10 bases fit TRBD1. The CDR3 covers 16 residues. The V gene end was trimmed by 5 bases and the J gene end by 5 bases; junction bases not matched to a gene: 9. Germline CDR1 reads MNHEY; CDR2 reads SMNVEV (reference sequence).

The chain uses TRBV11-2 and TRBJ1-2; 7 bases align to TRBD1. The CDR3 spans 15 residues. CDR1 is SGHAT, CDR2 FQNNGV, per germline. J was trimmed by 6 bases and V by 0 bases; bases with no gene match: 7. CDR3 loop: CASSLDRGQAHGYTF. The CDR3 nucleotides read TGTGCCAGCAGCTTAGATCGTGGACAGGCCCATGGCTACACCTTC. The full variable domain, in which reference TRBV11-2 and TRBJ1-2 provide the parts outside the CDR3, is EAGVAQSPRYKIIEKRQSVAFWCNPISGHATLYWYQQILGQGPKLLIQFQNNGVVDDSQLPKDRFSAERLKGVDSTLKIQPAKLEDSAVYLCASSLDRGQAHGYTFGSGTRLTVV.

The chain uses TRBV6-1 and TRBJ2-1; 10 bases fit TRBD2. J lost 4 bases, V lost 4 bases, and 13 bases had no gene match. Per germline, CDR1 MNHNS and CDR2 SASEGT. The CDR3 totals 18 residues. CDR3 loop: CASSGRLAGALIYNEQFF. The CDR3, as DNA: TGTGCCAGCAGTGGACGCCTAGCGGGGGCCTTAATTTACAATGAGCAGTTCTTC.

This sequence joins TRBV5-1 and TRBJ2-1, with 7 bases fitting TRBD1. The CDR3 spans 12 residues. J lost 11 bases, V lost 4 bases, and 6 bases had no gene match. Germline assignment: CDR1 SGHRS and CDR2 YFSETQ. The CDR3, as DNA: TGCGCCAGCAGCCTCGGACAGGACAAGCAGTTCTTC. As protein: CASSLGQDKQFF.

The chain uses TRBV27 and TRBJ1-1; TRBD1 is a possible D gene (6 bases). Between the trimmed V and J ends, which lost 2 bases and 7 bases, there was a span of 11 bases. Per the germline V gene, CDR1 is MNHEY and CDR2 is SMNVEV (reference sequence). The CDR3 contains 13 residues. CDR3 DNA sequence: TGTGCCAGCAGTTTACGGCAGGGGTATGAAGCTTTCTTT. As protein: CASSLRQGYEAFF.

The gene calls are TRBV5-1 and TRBJ2-2, with a tentative D call TRBD1 (6 bases). CDR1 and CDR2 from the germline V gene are SGHRS and YFSETQ. V dropped 3 bases and J dropped 2 bases, with 8 bases sitting between them. This CDR3 region has 14 residues. The DNA for the CDR3 is TGCGCCAGCAGCTCCAGGGGTAACACCGGGGAGCTGTTTTTT. This gives the protein CASSSRGNTGELFF.

This clone was seen once. The chain couples TRBV19 to TRBJ2-1; 8 positions match TRBD2. V lost 5 bases, J lost 5 bases, and 8 bases stayed unmatched. The germline V gene encodes CDR1 LNHDA and CDR2 SQIVND (reference sequence). The CDR3 consists of 15 residues. Here the CDR3 reads CASSSSSGWNNEQFF. In DNA form, the CDR3 reads TGTGCCAGTAGTTCTTCTAGCGGGTGGAACAATGAGCAGTTCTTC.

The rearrangement links TRBV28 to TRBJ1-5; D is possibly TRBD1 (6 bases). The germline V and J ends were trimmed by 5 bases and 4 bases, with 6 bases remaining between them. This CDR3 region has 12 residues. Germline loops: CDR1 MDHEN, CDR2 SYDVKM. CDR3 sequence (DNA): TGTGCCAGCAGTCAGGGGAATCAGCCCCAGCATTTT. Translated, it gives CASSQGNQPQHF.

DNA of the CDR3: TGTGCCAGTAGTATGCTCGGGGGATCCGCCAAAAACATTCAGTACTTC. This translates into CASSMLGGSAKNIQYF. V is TRBV19 and J is TRBJ2-4; D might be TRBD2 (6 bases). Trimming shortened V by 3 bases and J by 1 base, and 13 bases separated the two germline ends. The CDR3 has 16 residues. Germline-derived CDR1 and CDR2 are LNHDA and SQIVND (reference sequence). Filled out from reference TRBV19 and TRBJ2-4, the complete variable domain reads DGGITQSPKYLFRKEGQNVTLSCEQNLNHDAMYWYRQDPGQGLRLIYYSQIVNDFQKGDIAEGYSVSREKKESFPLTVTSAQKNPTAFYLCASSMLGGSAKNIQYFGAGTRLSVL.

J is TRBJ2-2 and V is TRBV3-1 (or the pseudogene TRBV3-2), with 7 bases matching TRBD2. Germline lookup yields CDR1 LGHDT and CDR2 YNNKEL (reference sequence). Trimming at V came to 0 bases and at J to 4 bases, leaving 8 bases not matched to a gene. The CDR3 is made up of 17 amino acids. The CDR3 sequence is CASSQEGGAGITGELFF. The CDR3 DNA reads as TGTGCCAGCAGCCAAGAGGGTGGAGCGGGGATCACCGGGGAGCTGTTTTTT.